Presented here are 19 T cell receptor beta chains from one specimen sequenced in a study of regulatory T cells in long-lasting Graves disease (dated by TCRdb to about 2021). In light of the paper, this sample's time point label describes: persistent/refractory GD, antithyroid drugs over 5 years with positive TRAb. For both TCR sequencing and RNA sequencing, RNA was extracted from PBMCs using TRIzol. Library preparation used multiplex PCR. The sample was run on an Illumina HiSeq 4000. TCR beta libraries were built with iRepertoire HTBI primers and Arm-PCR amplification of CDR3 regions. The raw public reads went through TCRdb reprocessing: fastp at Q25, MiXCR clone calling, in-frame beta chains kept. All rows with the same CDR3 protein become a single entry with the most common DNA and genes. This sample is represented by 300,000 to 500,000 distinct CDR3 sequences; around 20% of them were singletons. The ten most abundant clones make up under 25% of the sample.

Sequencing was performed on peripheral blood mononuclear cells (PBMCs), taken when the disease was refractory, from a patient treated with antithyroid drugs. The origin of the receptors is a female donor with Graves disease.

Many counts were recorded for this clonotype. The chain combines TRBV2 with TRBJ2-7, with D possibly TRBD2 on 6 matching bases. V was clipped by 1 base and J by 5 bases, with 12 bases between them. The CDR3 extends over 14 amino acids. CDR1 is SNHLY and CDR2 is FYNNEI in the germline V gene. CDR3: CASSEGLGGNEQYF. The CDR3 region has the DNA TGTGCCAGCAGTGAAGGACTAGGTGGAAACGAGCAGTACTTC.

For this clonotype: Since a far larger clone is one base different, this is likely a read error. The chain employs TRBV12-3 or TRBV12-4 and TRBJ1-1; D is unclear. V lost 3 bases, J lost 1 base, and 6 bases lay in between. This CDR3 is 13 amino acids long. Here the CDR3 DNA reads TGTGCCAGCAGTTTTGTGGAGAACACTGAAGCTTTCTTT. Protein product: CASSFVENTEAFF.

At least ten counts were recorded for this clonotype. This chain joins TRBV6-1 and TRBJ1-1, with TRBD1 as a possible D gene (5 bases). Trimming cost V 1 base and J 4 bases, with 10 bases left between them. Germline V CDR1 and CDR2: MNHNS, SASEGT. CDR3 length: 14 residues. In nucleotides, the CDR3 is TGTGCCAGCAGTGAAGGGGGCGGGTTCACTGAAGCTTTCTTT. Translated: CASSEGGGFTEAFF.

This clonotype showed up just a few times. The V and J genes are TRBV13 and TRBJ2-3; D remains unclear. Trimming stripped 6 bases from V and 0 bases from J, with 10 bases between. Germline V gene sequence: CDR1 PRHDT, CDR2 FYEKMQ (reference sequence). CDR3 length: 14 residues. CDR3 coding DNA: TGTGCCAGCAGACAGTGGTTTAGCACAGATACGCAGTATTTT. Translated, it gives CASRQWFSTDTQYF.

This clonotype appeared many times. J is TRBJ2-7 and V is TRBV11-2; 11 bases align to TRBD2. The length of the CDR3 is 17 residues. Germline V gene lookup returns CDR1 SGHAT and CDR2 FQNNGV. The J segment lost 0 bases and the V segment lost 4 bases, leaving 8 bases of the junction unmatched. CDR3 DNA sequence: TGTGCCAGCAGCTCCGCAGTTACTAGCGGGGGCTCCTACGAGCAGTACTTC. Translating gives CASSSAVTSGGSYEQYF.

This clonotype was counted at least ten times. The V and J genes are TRBV19 and TRBJ1-1; D call uncertain. This CDR3 has 15 amino acids. The germline V and J ends were trimmed by 9 bases and 0 bases, with 17 bases remaining between them. From germline, CDR1 is LNHDA and CDR2 SQIVND (reference sequence). The DNA of the CDR3 is TGTGCCAGCTCGGGCGACTCTACAATGAACACTGAAGCTTTCTTT. Translating gives CASSGDSTMNTEAFF.

This clonotype has just a few counts. The chain has TRBV6-1 and TRBJ2-5; 7 bases are a match to TRBD2. Germline trimming cut 6 bases from V and 3 bases from J; bases unmatched to any gene: 7. Per the germline V gene, CDR1 is MNHNS and CDR2 is SASEGT. The CDR3 has 14 amino acids. CDR3: CASSPGTTKETQYF. CDR3 nucleotides: TGTGCCAGCAGCCCCGGGACTACTAAAGAGACCCAGTACTTC.

There are a few counts of this clonotype. A junction end diverges from the germline sequence, so it may reflect a read error. The rearrangement links TRBV6-1 to TRBJ1-2; D not resolved. CDR1 MNHNS and CDR2 SASEGT come from the germline V gene. The CDR3 contains 15 residues. The CDR3 loop is CASREGFLTLYGYTF. The CDR3 DNA sequence: TGTGCCAGCAGGGAAGGCTTTCTCACCCTCTATGGCTACACCTTC.

This clonotype was recorded many times. The chain is built from TRBV3-1 and TRBJ1-5, with D unresolved. The length of the CDR3 is 14 residues. CDR1 is LGHDT and CDR2 is YNNKEL in the germline V gene (reference sequence). V gave up 8 bases and J gave up 0 bases, with 11 bases separating them. CDR3 DNA sequence: TGTGCCAGCGGTCCGGGTTTTAGCAATCAGCCCCAGCATTTT. Translation gives CASGPGFSNQPQHF.

The rearrangement links TRBV9 to TRBJ2-7; 8 nucleotides match TRBD1. The J segment lost 4 bases and the V segment lost 1 base, leaving 4 bases of the junction unmatched. From germline, CDR1 is SGDLS and CDR2 YYNGEE. This CDR3 spans 14 amino acids. CDR3 loop: CASSVSGQAYEQYF. The CDR3 nucleotides read TGTGCCAGCAGCGTATCGGGACAGGCATACGAGCAGTACTTC.

This clonotype has at least ten counts. The chain links TRBV30 to TRBJ2-5; D is perhaps TRBD2 (5 bases). CDR1 GTSNPN and CDR2 SVGIG come from the germline V gene (reference sequence). The CDR3 is 14 residues long. Between the trimmed V and J ends, which lost 0 bases and 5 bases, there was a span of 13 bases. CDR3 DNA: TGTGCCTGGAGTGTACGGGATGGCAGGGAGACCCAGTACTTC. Its translation: CAWSVRDGRETQYF.

The chain combines TRBV7-9 with TRBJ1-4, with D perhaps TRBD1 (5 bases). The CDR3 spans 14 residues. Trimming took off 7 bases at V and 4 bases at J, with 13 bases between the two ends. Germline V gives CDR1 SEHNR, CDR2 FQNEAQ (reference sequence). CDR3 sequence reads: CASTRTGLNEKLFF. The CDR3 nucleotides read TGTGCCAGCACCCGGACGGGGCTTAATGAAAAACTGTTTTTT.

Many counts were recorded for this clonotype. The chain carries TRBV6-1 and TRBJ2-5; the D gene is possibly TRBD1 (7 bases). In germline, CDR1 is MNHNS, CDR2 SASEGT. V was shortened by 4 bases and J by 1 base, with 10 bases between the two germline ends. The CDR3 is made up of 14 amino acids. In nucleotides, the CDR3 is TGTGCCAGCAGTGCAGGGGGGTCCCAAGAGACCCAGTACTTC. It encodes CASSAGGSQETQYF.

This clonotype showed up just a few times. The gene calls are TRBV7-9 and TRBJ2-7, with D perhaps matching TRBD1 (6 bases). Germline V gives CDR1 SEHNR, CDR2 FQNEAQ (reference sequence). V was clipped by 4 bases and J by 4 bases, with 17 bases between them. The CDR3 is 15 residues long. The CDR3 nucleotides read TGTGCCAGCAGCTCGACGGACAGAAACCCTTACGAGCAGTACTTC. Amino acid sequence: CASSSTDRNPYEQYF.

There are many counts of this clonotype. The chain combines TRBV6-5 with TRBJ1-2; the D is unclear. Germline-derived CDR1 and CDR2 are MNHEY and SVGAGI. Between the trimmed V and J ends, which lost 2 bases and 0 bases, there was a span of 10 bases. The CDR3 spans 15 residues. The CDR3 DNA is TGTGCCAGCAGTTACGCAGGCTTTGCTAACTATGGCTACACCTTC. Translated: CASSYAGFANYGYTF.

This clonotype was observed many times. The chain links TRBV19 to TRBJ1-1, with D hard to call. CDR1 and CDR2 from the germline V gene are LNHDA and SQIVND (reference sequence). This CDR3 is 14 amino acids long. V was shortened by 4 bases and J by 1 base, with 10 bases between the two germline ends. CDR3 protein: CASSTIKKNTEAFF. CDR3 sequence (DNA): TGTGCCAGTAGTACCATAAAGAAGAACACTGAAGCTTTCTTT. Full variable domain (outside the CDR3, taken from reference TRBV19 and TRBJ1-1): DGGITQSPKYLFRKEGQNVTLSCEQNLNHDAMYWYRQDPGQGLRLIYYSQIVNDFQKGDIAEGYSVSREKKESFPLTVTSAQKNPTAFYLCASSTIKKNTEAFFGQGTRLTVV.

This clonotype was recorded many times. V usage is TRBV28 and J usage is TRBJ1-5; no clear D. CDR1 is MDHEN and CDR2 is SYDVKM in the germline V gene. The CDR3 extends over 14 amino acids. Deletions cut 6 bases from V and 6 bases from J, with 15 bases between. The CDR3 sequence is CASSPNLVIQPQHF. The CDR3 bases are TGTGCCAGCAGCCCGAACTTGGTTATTCAGCCCCAGCATTTT.

Comments on this clonotype: Sequence at one end of the junction differs from germline and may be a read error. The rearrangement joins TRBV11-3 to TRBJ2-2; a possible D gene is TRBD1 (5 bases). There are 15 residues in the CDR3. Germline-derived CDR1 and CDR2 are SGHNT and YENEEA. CDR3 residues: CASSPVIGATEELFF. The CDR3 DNA sequence: TGTGCCAGCAGCCCCGTGATTGGGGCCACCGAGGAGCTGTTTTTT.

The table lists this clonotype with many counts. V usage is TRBV20-1 and J usage is TRBJ2-7, with 10 bases that match TRBD2. Trimming removed 3 bases from V and 2 bases from J; junction bases left unmatched: 10. The length of the CDR3 is 16 residues. Germline values: CDR1 DFQATT, CDR2 SNEGSKA (reference sequence). CDR3 sequence: CSARTLQGTSAYEQYF. The CDR3 nucleotides are TGCAGTGCTAGGACACTACAGGGGACTAGCGCCTACGAGCAGTACTTC.